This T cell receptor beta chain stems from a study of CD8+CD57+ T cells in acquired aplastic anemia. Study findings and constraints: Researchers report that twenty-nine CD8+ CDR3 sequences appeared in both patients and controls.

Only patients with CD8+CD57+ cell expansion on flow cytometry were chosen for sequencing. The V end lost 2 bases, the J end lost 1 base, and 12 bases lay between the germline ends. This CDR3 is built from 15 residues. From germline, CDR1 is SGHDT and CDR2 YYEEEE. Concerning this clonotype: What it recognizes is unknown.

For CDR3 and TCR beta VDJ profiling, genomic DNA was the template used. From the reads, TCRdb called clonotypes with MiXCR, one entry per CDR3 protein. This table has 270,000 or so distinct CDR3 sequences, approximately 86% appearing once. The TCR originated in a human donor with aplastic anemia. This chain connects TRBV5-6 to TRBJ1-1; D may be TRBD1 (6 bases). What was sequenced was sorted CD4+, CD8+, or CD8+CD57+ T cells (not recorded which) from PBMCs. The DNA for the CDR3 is TGTGCCAGCAGCTTAGGGCAGACAGGGAACACTGAAGCTTTCTTT. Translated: CASSLGQTGNTEAFF.